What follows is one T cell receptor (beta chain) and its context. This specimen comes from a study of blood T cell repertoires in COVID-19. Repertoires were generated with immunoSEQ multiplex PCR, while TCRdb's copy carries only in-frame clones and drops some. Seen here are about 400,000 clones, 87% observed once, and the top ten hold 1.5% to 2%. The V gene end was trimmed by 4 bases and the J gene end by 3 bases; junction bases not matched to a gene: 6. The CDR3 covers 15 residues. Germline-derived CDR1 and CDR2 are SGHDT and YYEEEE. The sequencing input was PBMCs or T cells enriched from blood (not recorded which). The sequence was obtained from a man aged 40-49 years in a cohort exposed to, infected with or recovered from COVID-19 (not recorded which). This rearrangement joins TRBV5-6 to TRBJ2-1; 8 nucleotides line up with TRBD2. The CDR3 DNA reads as TGTGCCAGCAGCACTACTAGCGGAGGCTACAATGAGCAGTTCTTC. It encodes CASSTTSGGYNEQFF.